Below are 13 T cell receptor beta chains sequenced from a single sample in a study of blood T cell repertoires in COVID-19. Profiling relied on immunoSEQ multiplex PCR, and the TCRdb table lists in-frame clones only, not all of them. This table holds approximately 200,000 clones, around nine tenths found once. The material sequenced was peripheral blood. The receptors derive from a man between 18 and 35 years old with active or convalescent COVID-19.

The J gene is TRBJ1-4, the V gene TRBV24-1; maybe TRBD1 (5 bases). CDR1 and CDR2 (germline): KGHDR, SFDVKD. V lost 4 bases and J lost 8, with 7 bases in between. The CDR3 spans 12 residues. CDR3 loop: CATSDRQEKLFF. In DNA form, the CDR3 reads TGTGCCACCAGTGACCGACAGGAAAAACTGTTTTTT.

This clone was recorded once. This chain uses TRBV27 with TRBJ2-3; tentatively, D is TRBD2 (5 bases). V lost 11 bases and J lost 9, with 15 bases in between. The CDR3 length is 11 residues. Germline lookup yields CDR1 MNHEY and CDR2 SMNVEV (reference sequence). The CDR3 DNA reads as TGTGCCGACGGAGGAAATTCGACGCAGTATTTT. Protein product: CADGGNSTQYF.

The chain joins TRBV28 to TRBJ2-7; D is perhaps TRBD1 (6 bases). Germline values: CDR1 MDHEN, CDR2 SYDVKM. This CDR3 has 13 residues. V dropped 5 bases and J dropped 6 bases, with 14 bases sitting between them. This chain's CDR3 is CASSGGGMGEQYF. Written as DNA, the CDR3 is TGTGCCAGCAGTGGGGGCGGTATGGGCGAGCAGTACTTC.

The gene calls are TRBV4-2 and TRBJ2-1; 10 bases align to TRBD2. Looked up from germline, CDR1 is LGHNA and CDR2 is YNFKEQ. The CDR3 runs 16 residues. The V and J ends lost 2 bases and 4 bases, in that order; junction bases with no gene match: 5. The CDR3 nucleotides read TGTGCCAGCAGCCAACGGACTAGCGGCCCTTACAATGAGCAGTTCTTC. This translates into CASSQRTSGPYNEQFF.

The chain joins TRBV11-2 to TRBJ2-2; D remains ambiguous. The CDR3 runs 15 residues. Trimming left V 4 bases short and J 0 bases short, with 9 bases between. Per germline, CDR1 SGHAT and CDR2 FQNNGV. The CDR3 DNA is TGTGCCAGCAGCTCTCGAGTCACGAACACCGGGGAGCTGTTTTTT. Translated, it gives CASSSRVTNTGELFF.

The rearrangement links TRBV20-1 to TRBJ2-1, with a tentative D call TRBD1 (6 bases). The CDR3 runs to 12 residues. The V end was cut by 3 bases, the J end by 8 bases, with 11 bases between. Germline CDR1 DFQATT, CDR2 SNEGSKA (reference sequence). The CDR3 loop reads CSASIGGDEQFF. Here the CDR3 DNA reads TGCAGTGCTAGTATAGGGGGTGATGAGCAGTTCTTC.

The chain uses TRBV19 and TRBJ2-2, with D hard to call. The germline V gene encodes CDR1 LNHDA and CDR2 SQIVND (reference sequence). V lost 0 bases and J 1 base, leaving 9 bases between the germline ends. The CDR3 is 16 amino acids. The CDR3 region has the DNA TGTGCCAGTAGTATAGATGCACTCGTGAACACCGGGGAGCTGTTTTTT. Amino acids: CASSIDALVNTGELFF.

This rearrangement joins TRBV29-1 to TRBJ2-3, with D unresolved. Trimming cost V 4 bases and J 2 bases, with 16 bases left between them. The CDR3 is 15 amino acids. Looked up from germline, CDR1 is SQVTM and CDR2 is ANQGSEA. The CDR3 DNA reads TGCAGCGTTGCTTTCGCGGCGGCCTCCACAGATACGCAGTATTTT. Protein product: CSVAFAAASTDTQYF.

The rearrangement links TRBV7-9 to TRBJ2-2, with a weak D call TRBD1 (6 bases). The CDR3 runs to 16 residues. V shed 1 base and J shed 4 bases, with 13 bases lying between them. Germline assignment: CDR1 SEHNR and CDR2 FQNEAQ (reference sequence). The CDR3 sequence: CASSLGQGYGTGELFF. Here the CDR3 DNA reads TGTGCCAGCAGCTTAGGCCAGGGGTATGGCACCGGGGAGCTGTTTTTT.

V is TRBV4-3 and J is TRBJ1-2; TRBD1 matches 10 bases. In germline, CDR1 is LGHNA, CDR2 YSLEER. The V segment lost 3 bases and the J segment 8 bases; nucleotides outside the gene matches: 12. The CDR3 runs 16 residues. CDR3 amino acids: CASSHLGDRGLRGYTF. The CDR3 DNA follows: TGCGCCAGCAGCCATCTCGGGGACAGGGGTTTAAGGGGCTACACCTTC.

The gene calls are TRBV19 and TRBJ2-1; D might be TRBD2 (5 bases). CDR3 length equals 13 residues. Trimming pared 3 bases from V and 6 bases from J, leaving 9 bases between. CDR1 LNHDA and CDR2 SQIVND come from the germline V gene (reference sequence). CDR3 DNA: TGTGCCAGTAGTATGGGGAGCGGCAATGAGCAGTTCTTC. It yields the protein CASSMGSGNEQFF.

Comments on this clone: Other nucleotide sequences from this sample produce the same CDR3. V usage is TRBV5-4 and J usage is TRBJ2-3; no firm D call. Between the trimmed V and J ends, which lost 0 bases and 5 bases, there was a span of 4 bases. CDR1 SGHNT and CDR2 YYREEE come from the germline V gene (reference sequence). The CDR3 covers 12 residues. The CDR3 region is CASSLAGDTQYF. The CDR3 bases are TGTGCCAGCAGCTTGGCGGGAGATACGCAGTATTTT. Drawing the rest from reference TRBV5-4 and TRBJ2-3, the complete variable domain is ETGVTQSPTHLIKTRGQQVTLRCSSQSGHNTVSWYQQALGQGPQFIFQYYREEENGRGNFPPRFSGLQFPNYSSELNVNALELDDSALYLCASSLAGDTQYFGPGTRLTVL.

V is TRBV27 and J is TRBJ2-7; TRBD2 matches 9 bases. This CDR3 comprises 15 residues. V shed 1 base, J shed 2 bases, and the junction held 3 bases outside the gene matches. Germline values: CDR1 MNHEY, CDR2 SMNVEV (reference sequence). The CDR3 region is CASSLFGTSPYEQYF. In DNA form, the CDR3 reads TGTGCCAGCAGTTTATTTGGGACTAGCCCCTACGAGCAGTACTTC.